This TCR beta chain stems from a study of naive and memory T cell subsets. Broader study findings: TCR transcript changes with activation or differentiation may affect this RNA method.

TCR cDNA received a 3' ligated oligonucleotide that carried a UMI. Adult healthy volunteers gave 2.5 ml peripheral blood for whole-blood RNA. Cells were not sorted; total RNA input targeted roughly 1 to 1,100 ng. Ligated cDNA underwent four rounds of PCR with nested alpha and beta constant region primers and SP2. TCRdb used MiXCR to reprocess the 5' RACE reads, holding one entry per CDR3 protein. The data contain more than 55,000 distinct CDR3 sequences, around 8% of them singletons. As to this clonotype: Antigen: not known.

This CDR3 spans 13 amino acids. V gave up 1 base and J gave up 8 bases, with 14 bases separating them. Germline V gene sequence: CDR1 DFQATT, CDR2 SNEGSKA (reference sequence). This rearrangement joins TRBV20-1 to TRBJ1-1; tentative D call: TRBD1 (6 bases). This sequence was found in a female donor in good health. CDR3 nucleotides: TGCAGTGCTAGAGGCACACAGGGCCCCGAAGCTTTCTTT. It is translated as CSARGTQGPEAFF.